Shown below are 16 T cell receptor beta chains from a single sample sequenced in a study of cytomegalovirus exposure and HLA in healthy donors. The PCR ran on 60 Vbeta and 13 Jbeta primers. Profiling relied on immunoSEQ multiplex PCR, and the TCRdb table lists in-frame clones only, not all of them. Of around 140,000 clones in the sample, about four fifths were seen once. Sequencing used PBMCs. All receptors come from a man aged 40-49 years in good health and CMV-seronegative.

V usage is TRBV5-8 and J usage is TRBJ1-5; 7 positions agree with TRBD1. V shed 2 bases, J shed 3 bases, and the junction held 8 bases outside the gene matches. Germline CDR1 is SGHTS and CDR2 is YDEGEE. The CDR3 has 16 residues. The DNA of the CDR3 is TGTGCCAGCAGCTTAGTTACAGGGGCTCACAATCAGCCCCAGCATTTT. Residues: CASSLVTGAHNQPQHF.

The chain recombines TRBV27 with TRBJ1-5; D is ambiguous. V was clipped by 3 bases and J by 2 bases, with 14 bases between them. This CDR3 region has 16 residues. CDR1 and CDR2 from the germline V gene are MNHEY and SMNVEV (reference sequence). CDR3 coding DNA: TGTGCCAGCAGTTTCTCGCGGGCCAGCGGCAATCAGCCCCAGCATTTT. The encoded protein is CASSFSRASGNQPQHF.

The V call is TRBV16, the J call TRBJ1-2; 12 nucleotides match TRBD1. The V and J ends lost 4 bases and 4 bases, in that order; junction bases with no gene match: 7. Germline V gene lookup returns CDR1 KGHSY and CDR2 FQNENV. CDR3 length equals 16 residues. The CDR3 here is CASSLLGTGGAYGYTF. The CDR3 DNA is TGTGCCAGCAGCCTCCTTGGGACAGGGGGCGCCTATGGCTACACCTTC. Looking up the rest from reference TRBV16 and TRBJ1-2 gives the full variable domain: GEEVAQTPKHLVRGEGQKAKLYCAPIKGHSYVFWYQQVLKNEFKFLISFQNENVFDETGMPKERFSAKCLPNSPCSLEIQATKLEDSAVYFCASSLLGTGGAYGYTFGSGTRLTVV.

This clone was detected only a few times. The chain carries TRBV6-5 and TRBJ1-3; D gene ambiguous. V shed 6 bases and J shed 0 bases, with 12 bases lying between them. The CDR3 contains 15 residues. The germline V gene has CDR1 MNHEY and CDR2 SVGAGI. CDR3 amino acids: CASSSTASSGNTIYF. CDR3 coding DNA: TGTGCCAGCAGCAGCACAGCCTCCTCTGGAAACACCATATATTTT.

This chain joins TRBV5-6 and TRBJ2-7; tentative D call: TRBD2 (7 bases). There are 15 residues in the CDR3. Germline lookup yields CDR1 SGHDT and CDR2 YYEEEE. V lost 5 bases, J lost 4 bases, and 19 bases lay in between. CDR3 protein: CASRPASRGAYEQYF. In DNA form, the CDR3 reads TGTGCCAGCAGGCCTGCTAGTCGGGGGGCGTACGAGCAGTACTTC.

CDR3 loop: CASSQRTSGGYEQYF. For the CDR3, the DNA is TGTGCCAGCAGCCAAAGGACTAGCGGGGGGTACGAGCAGTACTTC. The chain uses TRBV13 and TRBJ2-7; 14 bases agree with TRBD2. This CDR3 has 15 amino acids. Germline CDR1 and CDR2: PRHDT and FYEKMQ (reference sequence). After removal of 5 bases from V and 4 bases from J, the junction contained 4 bases not matched to a gene.

This clone was detected a few times. This chain connects TRBV7-8 to TRBJ1-2, with 8 bases identical to TRBD1. The CDR3 has 15 amino acids. CDR1 is SGHVS, CDR2 FQNEAQ, per germline. With V trimmed by 4 bases and J by 2 bases, 6 bases remained unmatched. CDR3 protein: CASSYFTGGNYGYTF. CDR3 coding DNA: TGTGCCAGCAGCTACTTTACAGGGGGAAACTATGGCTACACCTTC.

The chain has TRBV5-4 and TRBJ1-1, with 10 bases aligning to TRBD1. The germline V gene encodes CDR1 SGHNT and CDR2 YYREEE (reference sequence). The V segment lost 4 bases and the J segment 5 bases; nucleotides outside the gene matches: 8. The CDR3 spans 15 residues. The CDR3 nucleotides read TGTGCCAGCAGCCCCCGACAGGGGGCGGGTACTGAAGCTTTCTTT. Its protein is CASSPRQGAGTEAFF.

The gene calls are TRBV18 and TRBJ2-2, with 7 bases fitting TRBD1. The CDR3 runs 17 residues. The trim removed 2 bases at V and 5 bases at J, leaving 11 bases unmatched. Germline V gene lookup returns CDR1 KGHSH and CDR2 LQKENI. In DNA, the CDR3 is TGTGCCAGCTCACCAAGGCCGACAGGGAGAGGGACCGGGGAGCTGTTTTTT. Encoded protein: CASSPRPTGRGTGELFF.

J is TRBJ1-4 and V is TRBV7-3, with D unresolved. V was cut by 4 bases and J by 3 bases, with 27 bases left in between. The V gene's germline CDR1 is SGHTA and CDR2 FQGTGA. This CDR3 is built from 20 residues. The CDR3 spells CASSSLRPRITVGANEKLFF. For the CDR3, the DNA is TGTGCCAGCAGCTCCCTAAGGCCCCGGATTACCGTGGGAGCTAATGAAAAACTGTTTTTT.

V and J are TRBV13 and TRBJ2-3; TRBD1 is a possible D gene (5 bases). The CDR3 is 14 residues long. CDR1 is PRHDT, CDR2 FYEKMQ, per germline (reference sequence). V gave up 4 bases and J gave up 0 bases, with 8 bases separating them. This CDR3 reads CASSSRQSTDTQYF. The CDR3 coding sequence is TGTGCCAGCAGCTCCCGACAGAGCACAGATACGCAGTATTTT.

The chain carries TRBV4-3 and TRBJ2-3; TRBD1 matches 7 bases. The CDR3 is 16 amino acids. Germline V gene data show CDR1 as LGHNA and CDR2 as YSLEER. The V and J ends lost 0 bases and 5 bases, in that order; junction bases with no gene match: 8. The CDR3 protein is CASSQEQGNRVDTQYF. CDR3 nucleotides: TGCGCCAGCAGCCAAGAACAGGGGAATCGCGTAGATACGCAGTATTTT.

This chain connects TRBV5-1 to TRBJ2-5; possibly TRBD2 for D (7 bases). The CDR3 has 16 amino acids. Germline CDR1 SGHRS, CDR2 YFSETQ. With 0 bases removed from V and 2 bases from J, the gap between germline ends came to 14 bases. CDR3 residues: CASSLVGRGAQETQYF. Written as DNA, the CDR3 is TGCGCCAGCAGCTTGGTGGGACGGGGGGCGCAAGAGACCCAGTACTTC.

V gene TRBV5-4 combines with J gene TRBJ2-3, with TRBD2 matching 7 bases. Germline CDR1 and CDR2: SGHNT and YYREEE (reference sequence). The CDR3 totals 14 residues. The V and J ends lost 5 bases and 6 bases, in that order; junction bases with no gene match: 9. The CDR3 sequence is CASRSGLVLDTQYF. The CDR3 nucleotides read TGTGCCAGCAGATCCGGACTAGTCCTGGATACGCAGTATTTT.

This clone was counted between two and nine times. As DNA, the CDR3 is TGTGCCAGCAGCTCGGGATTTTGGACAGGGTCGGCAGATACGCAGTATTTT. Protein sequence: CASSSGFWTGSADTQYF. The chain links TRBV7-2 to TRBJ2-3, with 8 bases matching TRBD1. Germline V gene lookup returns CDR1 SGHTA and CDR2 FQGNSA. The CDR3 is 17 residues long. Trimming cost V 4 bases and J 4 bases; bases outside gene matches: 13.

Here the CDR3 DNA reads TGCGCCAGCAGCCAAGAAGGGGGTCCTTCCTACGAGCAGTACTTC. Its protein product is CASSQEGGPSYEQYF. The chain is built from TRBV4-3 and TRBJ2-7, with a tentative D call TRBD1 (6 bases). The germline V and J ends were trimmed by 0 bases and 1 base, with 10 bases remaining between them. CDR3 length equals 15 residues. Germline V gene sequence: CDR1 LGHNA, CDR2 YSLEER.